The clone carrying this T cell receptor (beta chain) was detected a few times. Its antigen is unidentified. The V and J ends lost 7 bases and 4 bases respectively, with 16 bases between them. From germline, CDR1 is SNHLY and CDR2 FYNNEI. The CDR3 runs to 15 residues. A second roughly 7 to 12 cycle PCR used barcoded and J-beta primers. All cDNA molecules were each tagged by a template-switch adaptor with 12 random nucleotides. One entry per CDR3 protein, called by TCRdb with MiXCR from the 5' RACE reads. This table has approximately 1,100,000 distinct CDR3 sequences, less than 50% appearing once. Healthy Caucasian individuals from Russia aged about 6 to 100 served as donors. The sample, around 10 milliliters of peripheral blood, was drawn from each donor. The sample is drawn from a study of blood T cells in healthy people across ages. Whole-study results and caveats: Diversity estimated from one million T cells was considered an underestimate.

This TCR was sampled from a woman aged 60 to 75 in good health. The J gene is TRBJ1-4, the V gene TRBV2, with a tentative D call TRBD1 (5 bases). Material for sequencing was blood. The CDR3 nucleotides read TGTGCCAGCACAGGGAACGGTGGGGATAATGAAAAACTGTTTTTT. It codes for CASTGNGGDNEKLFF.